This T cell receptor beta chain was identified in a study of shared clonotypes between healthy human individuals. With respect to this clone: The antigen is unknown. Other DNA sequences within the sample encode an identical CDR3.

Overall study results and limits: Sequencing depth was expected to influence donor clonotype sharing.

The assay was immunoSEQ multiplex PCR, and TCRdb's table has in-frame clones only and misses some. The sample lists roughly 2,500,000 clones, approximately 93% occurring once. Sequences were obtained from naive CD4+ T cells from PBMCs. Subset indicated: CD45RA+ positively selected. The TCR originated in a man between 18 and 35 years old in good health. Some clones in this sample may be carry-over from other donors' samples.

CDR3 nucleotides: TGTGCCAGCTCACCGGGACAACTGAACACTGAAGCTTTCTTT. Translated: CASSPGQLNTEAFF. This chain connects TRBV18 to TRBJ1-1; the D gene is possibly TRBD1 (6 bases). The V end lost 3 bases, the J end lost 0 bases, and 8 bases lay between the germline ends. The CDR3 contains 14 residues. In germline, CDR1 is KGHSH, CDR2 LQKENI.